Presented here are 32 T cell receptor beta chains from one specimen sequenced in a study of graft-versus-host responses after intestinal transplantation. These TCRs are of unknown antigen specificity. Only in-frame clones appear in the TCRdb table, and some are missing; sequencing was by immunoSEQ multiplex PCR. The sample yields 90,000 to 150,000 clones, about 93% seen once. The sample consisted of unstimulated CD4+ T cells sorted from spleen or lymph node cells, taken before intestinal transplant. Receptor source: a human donor who received an intestinal transplant.

The CDR3 loop reads CASGPSVGETQYF. CDR3 nucleotide sequence: TGTGCCAGCGGACCGTCGGTGGGGGAGACCCAGTACTTC. The chain couples TRBV27 to TRBJ2-5; D uncertain. This CDR3 has 13 residues. The ends were cut back, 8 bases at V and 5 bases at J, with 15 bases in the middle. Germline values: CDR1 MNHEY, CDR2 SMNVEV (reference sequence).

This chain uses TRBV29-1 with TRBJ2-1; possible D gene TRBD2, 5 bases. Per the germline V gene, CDR1 is SQVTM and CDR2 is ANQGSEA. Between the trimmed V and J ends, which lost 7 bases and 2 bases, there was a span of 12 bases. The CDR3 runs to 13 residues. Written as DNA, the CDR3 is TGCAGCGCGCGGACTCCCCCCTACAATGAGCAGTTCTTC. It translates to CSARTPPYNEQFF.

This clone was observed a single time. The V and J genes are TRBV5-6 and TRBJ2-7, with TRBD1 matching 9 bases. With V trimmed by 2 bases and J by 1 base, 10 bases remained unmatched. Germline assignment: CDR1 SGHDT and CDR2 YYEEEE. The CDR3 extends over 17 amino acids. The CDR3 DNA reads as TGTGCCAGCAGCTTCAGGGGTGGGACAGGGTATTCCTACGAGCAGTACTTC. It translates to CASSFRGGTGYSYEQYF. Drawing the rest from reference TRBV5-6 and TRBJ2-7, the complete variable domain is DAGVTQSPTHLIKTRGQQVTLRCSPKSGHDTVSWYQQALGQGPQFIFQYYEEEERQRGNFPDRFSGHQFPNYSSELNVNALLLGDSALYLCASSFRGGTGYSYEQYFGPGTRLTVT.

J is TRBJ2-3 and V is TRBV7-9; D unresolved. V was trimmed by 2 bases and J by 4 bases, leaving 4 bases between them. Looked up from germline, CDR1 is SEHNR and CDR2 is FQNEAQ (reference sequence). CDR3 size: 12 residues. CDR3 protein: CASSLSPDTQYF. CDR3 DNA: TGTGCCAGCAGCTTATCGCCAGATACGCAGTATTTT. Drawing the rest from reference TRBV7-9 and TRBJ2-3, the complete variable domain is DTGVSQNPRHKITKRGQNVTFRCDPISEHNRLYWYRQTLGQGPEFLTYFQNEAQLEKSRLLSDRFSAERPKGSFSTLEIQRTEQGDSAMYLCASSLSPDTQYFGPGTRLTVL.

This clone was observed a single time. In DNA, the CDR3 is TGTGCCAGCAGCTTAGGTAAAGGCTCCGAGCAGTACTTC. It yields the protein CASSLGKGSEQYF. The gene calls are TRBV7-3 and TRBJ2-7, with unresolved D. This CDR3 spans 13 amino acids. The germline V gene encodes CDR1 SGHTA and CDR2 FQGTGA. The germline V and J ends were trimmed by 2 bases and 6 bases, with 11 bases remaining between them.

This clone has only one observation. The genes are TRBV5-5 and TRBJ2-1; 9 bases are shared with TRBD2. CDR3 length: 15 amino acids. From germline, CDR1 is SGHKS and CDR2 YYEKEE (reference sequence). V gave up 1 base and J gave up 10 bases; unmatched junction bases: 9. CDR3 protein: CASSLILAGVNEQFF. In DNA form, the CDR3 reads TGTGCCAGCAGCTTGATTTTAGCGGGAGTGAACGAGCAGTTCTTC.

The chain is built from TRBV28 and TRBJ1-5, with D unresolved. The CDR3 runs to 13 residues. Per the germline V gene, CDR1 is MDHEN and CDR2 is SYDVKM. Trimming cost V 1 base and J 11 bases, with 12 bases left between them. The CDR3 DNA reads as TGTGCCAGCAGTTTATTGGCGGCCGAGGCCCAGCATTTT. This sequence encodes CASSLLAAEAQHF.

V usage is TRBV7-8 and J usage is TRBJ2-7, with 11 bases fitting TRBD1. Losses at the gene ends were 2 bases for V and 5 bases for J; bases not matched to a gene: 5. The CDR3 totals 15 residues. CDR1 is SGHVS, CDR2 FQNEAQ, per germline. The CDR3 loop is CASSLTLDRGHEQYF. The CDR3, as DNA: TGTGCCAGCAGCTTAACTTTGGACAGGGGGCACGAGCAGTACTTC.

V gene TRBV10-3 combines with J gene TRBJ2-7, with 7 positions matching TRBD2. After removal of 4 bases from V and 2 bases from J, the junction contained 5 bases not matched to a gene. CDR3 size: 14 residues. From germline, CDR1 is ENHRY and CDR2 SYGVKD. As DNA, the CDR3 is TGTGCCATCAGTGGGGGGGGAGGGCCCTACGAGCAGTACTTC. Translated, it gives CAISGGGGPYEQYF.

This clone was detected once. V usage is TRBV6-5 and J usage is TRBJ2-1; D might be TRBD1 or TRBD2, each matching 5 bases. CDR1 MNHEY and CDR2 SVGAGI come from the germline V gene. With 5 bases removed from V and 5 bases from J, the gap between germline ends came to 13 bases. This CDR3 has 14 residues. The CDR3 coding sequence is TGTGCCAGCAGTCGAGGGGTTGTTAACAATGAGCAGTTCTTC. The encoded protein is CASSRGVVNNEQFF.

V is TRBV28 and J is TRBJ1-2, with a weak D call TRBD1 (5 bases). This CDR3 is built from 13 residues. Germline V gene data show CDR1 as MDHEN and CDR2 as SYDVKM. The V gene lost 7 bases and the J gene lost 6 bases, with 15 bases spanning the gap. The CDR3, as DNA: TGTGCCAGCATTTCGGGGGTTGGGGATGGCTACACCTTC. It codes for CASISGVGDGYTF.

The gene calls are TRBV7-9 and TRBJ2-3; 10 nucleotides agree with TRBD1. The CDR3 spans 15 residues. The germline gives CDR1 SEHNR, CDR2 FQNEAQ (reference sequence). V trimming: 5 bases; J trimming: 4 bases; junction bases outside the gene matches: 6. CDR3 sequence reads: CASSQTGGRSDTQYF. CDR3 DNA: TGTGCCAGCAGCCAGACAGGGGGCAGGTCAGATACGCAGTATTTT.

This clone turned up a few times. The V call is TRBV19, the J call TRBJ2-3, with D perhaps matching TRBD1 (6 bases). The V gene's germline CDR1 is LNHDA and CDR2 SQIVND (reference sequence). This CDR3 is built from 14 residues. V was pared by 7 bases and J by 2 bases, with 13 bases between. CDR3 coding DNA: TGTGCCAGTATCCGGGACACGGACACAGATACGCAGTATTTT. It translates to CASIRDTDTDTQYF. Filled out from reference TRBV19 and TRBJ2-3, the complete variable domain reads DGGITQSPKYLFRKEGQNVTLSCEQNLNHDAMYWYRQDPGQGLRLIYYSQIVNDFQKGDIAEGYSVSREKKESFPLTVTSAQKNPTAFYLCASIRDTDTDTQYFGPGTRLTVL.

This chain joins TRBV29-1 and TRBJ2-3; no clear D gene. Germline loops: CDR1 SQVTM, CDR2 ANQGSEA. CDR3 length: 12 residues. Trimming took off 2 bases at V and 3 bases at J, with 6 bases between the two ends. Here the CDR3 reads CSVERNTDTQYF. The DNA for the CDR3 is TGCAGCGTTGAAAGGAATACAGATACGCAGTATTTT.

The V and J genes are TRBV5-1 and TRBJ2-1, with TRBD1 identical over 8 bases. The CDR3 runs to 15 residues. V shed 4 bases, J shed 4 bases, and the junction held 7 bases outside the gene matches. CDR1 SGHRS and CDR2 YFSETQ come from the germline V gene. CDR3 loop: CASSRGTGSYNEQFF. CDR3 bases: TGCGCCAGCAGCAGGGGGACAGGATCATACAATGAGCAGTTCTTC.

This chain uses TRBV30 with TRBJ2-4; 8 bases map to TRBD1. CDR1 GTSNPN and CDR2 SVGIG come from the germline V gene (reference sequence). After removal of 2 bases from V and 15 bases from J, the junction contained 6 bases not matched to a gene. The length of the CDR3 is 11 residues. CDR3 DNA sequence: TGTGCCTGGAGTTCAGGACAGGGAAGGTACTTC. This gives the protein CAWSSGQGRYF.

The chain joins TRBV28 to TRBJ2-1; 13 bases align to TRBD2. The V gene's germline CDR1 is MDHEN and CDR2 SYDVKM. The CDR3 has 13 residues. The junction had 5 bases not matched to a gene; V was cut back by 6 bases and J by 12 bases. CDR3 residues: CASSPGLAGRQFF. The CDR3 nucleotides are TGTGCCAGCAGCCCGGGACTAGCGGGACGGCAGTTCTTC.

This chain connects TRBV7-2 to TRBJ2-1; tentative D call: TRBD2 (5 bases). Trimming took off 1 base at V and 10 bases at J, with 14 bases between the two ends. The CDR3 runs 14 residues. Germline V gene sequence: CDR1 SGHTA, CDR2 FQGNSA. The CDR3 loop reads CASSLGADYPEQFF. DNA of the CDR3: TGTGCCAGCAGCTTAGGGGCTGACTACCCAGAGCAGTTCTTC.

This chain connects TRBV6-5 to TRBJ1-3, with a weak D call TRBD1 (6 bases). Between the trimmed V and J ends, which lost 6 bases and 7 bases, there was a span of 16 bases. The CDR3 is 14 residues long. Looked up from germline, CDR1 is MNHEY and CDR2 is SVGAGI. The DNA of the CDR3 is TGTGCCAGCAGGCCTTACAGGGATGGGAACACCATATATTTT. Translation: CASRPYRDGNTIYF.

The chain joins TRBV28 to TRBJ1-1; D remains ambiguous. CDR1 is MDHEN, CDR2 SYDVKM, per germline. The length of the CDR3 is 11 residues. Trimming cost V 10 bases and J 11 bases, with 17 bases left between them. The DNA for the CDR3 is TGTGCCATCAACTCGGGATTATGGGCTTTCTTT. Amino acid sequence: CAINSGLWAFF.

The V and J genes are TRBV6-5 and TRBJ1-4, with a weak D call TRBD1 (5 bases). The CDR3 consists of 15 residues. Germline V gene data show CDR1 as MNHEY and CDR2 as SVGAGI. Trimming took 0 bases from V and 4 from J, leaving 9 bases between them. The CDR3 DNA is TGTGCCAGCAGTTACTCATGGGGCTTTAATGAAAAACTGTTTTTT. Translation gives CASSYSWGFNEKLFF.

The chain joins TRBV27 to TRBJ1-5, with 7 bases identical to TRBD1. The CDR3 contains 15 residues. Trimming at V came to 5 bases and at J to 2 bases, leaving 6 bases not matched to a gene. Germline lookup yields CDR1 MNHEY and CDR2 SMNVEV (reference sequence). CDR3 loop: CASSGGGFGNQPQHF. In DNA, the CDR3 is TGTGCCAGCAGTGGAGGGGGCTTTGGCAATCAGCCCCAGCATTTT.

The chain recombines TRBV19 with TRBJ2-5; D remains unclear. Trimming took off 6 bases at V and 2 bases at J, with 7 bases between the two ends. The CDR3 totals 12 residues. CDR1 and CDR2 from the germline V gene are LNHDA and SQIVND (reference sequence). CDR3 residues: CASRDRQETQYF. The CDR3 bases are TGTGCCAGTAGGGACCGTCAAGAGACCCAGTACTTC.

Here the CDR3 DNA reads TGTGCCAGCAGCCCGAGCGGGAGGAGCACAGATACGCAGTATTTT. Translated: CASSPSGRSTDTQYF. V gene TRBV6-5 combines with J gene TRBJ2-3, with 9 bases that match TRBD2. CDR1 is MNHEY, CDR2 SVGAGI, per germline. There are 15 residues in the CDR3. V gave up 6 bases and J gave up 0 bases; unmatched junction bases: 4.

As regards this clone: Other DNA sequences in this sample translate to the same CDR3. CDR3 region: CASSLGSYNEQFF. CDR3 in DNA: TGCGCCAGCAGCTTGGGATCCTACAATGAGCAGTTCTTC. The chain uses TRBV5-1 and TRBJ2-1; D unclear. This CDR3 comprises 13 residues. The germline V gene encodes CDR1 SGHRS and CDR2 YFSETQ. V shed 0 bases and J shed 1 base, with 2 bases lying between them.

The chain employs TRBV2 and TRBJ1-1; 8 bases line up with TRBD1. CDR1 is SNHLY and CDR2 is FYNNEI in the germline V gene. This CDR3 comprises 14 residues. The junction had 7 bases not matched to a gene; V was cut back by 7 bases and J by 3 bases. CDR3 amino acids: CASNPQGVYTEAFF. The CDR3 region has the DNA TGTGCCAGCAACCCACAGGGGGTATACACTGAAGCTTTCTTT.

This clone was found once. DNA of the CDR3: TGCGCCAGCAGCTTGGACAGGGAGGACTATGGCTACACCTTC. Translation: CASSLDREDYGYTF. J is TRBJ1-2 and V is TRBV5-1; the D gene is possibly TRBD1 (6 bases). CDR3 length equals 14 residues. V was cut by 0 bases and J by 3 bases, with 9 bases left in between. The germline V gene has CDR1 SGHRS and CDR2 YFSETQ.

The rearrangement links TRBV11-2 to TRBJ2-3, with 10 bases fitting TRBD2. This CDR3 is built from 16 residues. Germline V gene sequence: CDR1 SGHAT, CDR2 FQNNGV. J was trimmed by 6 bases and V by 5 bases; bases with no gene match: 11. The CDR3 loop reads CASSRPGLALTDTQYF. CDR3 DNA sequence: TGTGCCAGCAGCCGACCGGGACTAGCGTTGACGGATACGCAGTATTTT.

This clone occurred once. The chain couples TRBV15 to TRBJ1-1, with D perhaps matching TRBD1 (5 bases). Trimming left V 0 bases short and J 5 bases short, with 13 bases between. The CDR3 is 15 residues long. In germline, CDR1 is LNHNV, CDR2 YYDKDF (reference sequence). The CDR3 reads CATSRDRQGRTEAFF. CDR3 bases: TGTGCCACCAGCAGAGATAGGCAGGGACGAACTGAAGCTTTCTTT.

This CDR3 is CASSVDWAPPSYYGYTF. CDR3 in DNA: TGTGCCAGCAGCGTAGATTGGGCGCCACCAAGTTACTATGGCTACACCTTC. The chain carries TRBV9 and TRBJ1-2; the D is unclear. The CDR3 extends over 17 amino acids. Trimming left V 0 bases short and J 3 bases short, with 18 bases between. Germline CDR1 SGDLS, CDR2 YYNGEE. The full variable domain, completed using reference TRBV9 and TRBJ1-2, is DSGVTQTPKHLITATGQRVTLRCSPRSGDLSVYWYQQSLDQGLQFLIQYYNGEERAKGNILERFSAQQFPDLHSELNLSSLELGDSALYFCASSVDWAPPSYYGYTFGSGTRLTVV.

V usage is TRBV6-5 and J usage is TRBJ2-7; the D call may be TRBD1 or TRBD2 (5 bases each). Trimming removed 6 bases from V and 1 base from J, with 16 bases in between. CDR3 length: 15 amino acids. The germline gives CDR1 MNHEY, CDR2 SVGAGI. In nucleotides, the CDR3 is TGTGCCAGCAGACCCGGGGCAGCCGAGTCCTACGAGCAGTACTTC. Its translation: CASRPGAAESYEQYF.

The gene calls are TRBV7-9 and TRBJ1-2, with D perhaps matching TRBD1 (6 bases). This CDR3 contains 15 residues. Germline assignment: CDR1 SEHNR and CDR2 FQNEAQ (reference sequence). Trimming took off 5 bases at V and 5 bases at J, with 18 bases between the two ends. For the CDR3, the DNA is TGTGCCAGCAGCCACGCGGGGGCAGCGGGGTATGGCTACACCTTC. Translating it yields CASSHAGAAGYGYTF.